This TCR beta chain originates from a study of read filtering for tumor transcriptome and immune sequencing. Study background: Under 10 patients were R-ISS I, around 15 were R-ISS II, 6 or 7 were R-ISS III.

As for this clonotype: It differs at one base from a far larger clone, so likely a read error.

From about 0.4 ug of RNA, a library with molecular barcoded alpha/delta and beta/gamma adaptors was made. From the reads, TCRdb called clonotypes with MiXCR, one entry per CDR3 protein. The data show 35,000 to 55,000 distinct CDR3 sequences, approximately 12% seen once. In germline, CDR1 is SNHLY, CDR2 FYNNEI. The CDR3 contains 13 residues. V was pared by 3 bases and J by 10 bases, with 13 bases between. Sequencing was performed on a population of CD138-negative cells sorted from bone marrow. This rearrangement joins TRBV2 to TRBJ2-1; D is unresolved. The origin of this receptor is a donor aged 40 or older with multiple myeloma. CDR3 in amino acids: CASSDPPSYEQFF. DNA for the CDR3: TGTGCCAGCAGTGACCCCCCCTCCTACGAGCAGTTCTTC.